The sequence of this T cell receptor (delta chain) was determined in a study of gamma-delta T cells after stem cell transplantation. Worth noting for this clone: This may be a read error, as it is one base from a much larger clone. Other DNA sequences in this specimen translate into the identical CDR3.

Germline V gene sequence: CDR1 GEAIGNYY, CDR2 EKD. The CDR3 runs 18 residues. TCRdb re-called the RT-PCR reads using CATT. The sample carries 1,500 to 2,500 delta-chain clones, roughly 13% recorded once. The TCR originated in a human donor. It is not recorded whose cells these are; they may come from a transplant donor. The J gene is TRDJ1, the V gene TRDV2, with D unclear. Sequenced material: gamma-delta T cells. The DNA for the CDR3 is TGCGCCTGTGACACAGTTCCGACCCTTGACTCTTACACCGATAAACTCATCTTT. This sequence encodes CACDTVPTLDSYTDKLIF.